The clone carrying this T cell receptor beta chain turned up a few times. The ends lost 5 bases at V and 2 bases at J; junction bases unmatched: 8. The germline CDR1 and CDR2 sequences are SGHVS and FQNEAQ. This CDR3 comprises 16 residues. From the RT-PCR reads, TCRdb called clonotypes with MiXCR, one entry per CDR3 protein. The sample holds over 400,000 distinct CDR3 sequences, roughly 17% seen once. This entry belongs to a study of patients and donors after allogeneic stem cell transplantation. This receptor was obtained from a human donor who was either an allogeneic HSCT recipient or a stem cell or donor lymphocyte infusion donor (not recorded which). It is not recorded whose cells these are; they may come from a transplant donor. The chain has TRBV7-8 and TRBJ2-7; 11 bases match TRBD1. Specimen: blood, either unsorted or a sorted T cell fraction (not recorded which). For the CDR3, the DNA is TGTGCCAGCAGCCCGATGTTGGGACAGGGGGCCTACGAGCAGTACTTC. This translates into CASSPMLGQGAYEQYF.